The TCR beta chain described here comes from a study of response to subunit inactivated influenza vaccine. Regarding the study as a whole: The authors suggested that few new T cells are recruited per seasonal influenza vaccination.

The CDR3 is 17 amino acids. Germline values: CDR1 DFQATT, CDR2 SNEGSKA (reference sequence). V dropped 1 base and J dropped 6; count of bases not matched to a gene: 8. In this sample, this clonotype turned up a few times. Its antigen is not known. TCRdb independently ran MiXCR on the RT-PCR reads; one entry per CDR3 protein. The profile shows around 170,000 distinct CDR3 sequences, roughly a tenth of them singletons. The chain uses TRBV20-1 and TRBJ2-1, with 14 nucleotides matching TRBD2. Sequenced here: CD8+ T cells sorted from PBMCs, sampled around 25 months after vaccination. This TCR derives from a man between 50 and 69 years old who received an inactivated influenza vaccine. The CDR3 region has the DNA TGCAGTGCTAGAGCTTGGGGACTAGCGGGAGTTGGCAATGAGCAGTTCTTC. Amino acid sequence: CSARAWGLAGVGNEQFF.